This T cell receptor beta chain was identified in a study of OX40 agonist ivuxolimab in advanced cancers. Study-level background: An agonistic anti-OX40 (CD134) antibody, ivuxolimab, was used to treat the patients.

V was pared by 7 bases and J by 1 base, with 17 bases between. Germline V gene data show CDR1 as MDHEN and CDR2 as SYDVKM. This CDR3 comprises 15 residues. About this clone: The target antigen is unknown.

Only in-frame clones appear in the TCRdb table, and some are missing; sequencing was by immunoSEQ multiplex PCR. The sample lists some 65,000 clones, roughly 87% occurring once. Findings of the study overall: Among the lowest peripheral clonal expansion occurred in 0.1-3.0 mg/kg partial responders.

V is TRBV28 and J is TRBJ2-7; no reliable D call. The sequenced sample was CD4+ or CD8+ T cells sorted from blood, obtained in a trial of the OX40 agonist ivuxolimab. This clonotype was sampled from an adult with an advanced solid tumor such as melanoma, head and neck, liver or kidney cancer. The CDR3, as DNA: TGTGCCAGCACCACGCCGGGCAGGCTGTCCTACGAGCAGTACTTC. This sequence encodes CASTTPGRLSYEQYF.